This TCR beta chain originates from a study of cytomegalovirus exposure and HLA in healthy donors. Study-wide results and caveats: Sequencing probably produced one cluster of sequence variants that were highly shared.

Of note for this clone: No antigen is known for it.

Both 60 Vbeta primers and 13 Jbeta primers went into the PCR. Assay: immunoSEQ multiplex PCR; the TCRdb copy retains only in-frame clones and omits some. The top ten hold roughly 0.87% of the sample, which has around 110,000 clones, around 75% seen once. Germline V CDR1 and CDR2: SGHVS, FQNEAQ. V gave up 4 bases and J gave up 0 bases, with 12 bases separating them. The CDR3 covers 15 residues. This clonotype was sampled from a woman aged 25 to 39 in good health and CMV-seronegative. The J gene is TRBJ1-1, the V gene TRBV7-8; weak D call: TRBD1 (5 bases). Sequencing used PBMCs. CDR3 in amino acids: CASSSQVEMNTEAFF. The CDR3 DNA reads as TGTGCCAGCAGCTCACAGGTTGAGATGAACACTGAAGCTTTCTTT.